This TCR beta chain was sequenced during a study of cytomegalovirus exposure and HLA in healthy donors. Whole-study findings and limits: Reportedly, a later analysis found an Asian-associated ancestry cluster had fewer N-insertions than the roughly 700-donor mean.

A multiplex PCR was run with 60 Vbeta primers and 13 Jbeta primers. TCRdb's table, derived via immunoSEQ multiplex PCR, lists solely in-frame clones and lacks some. The sample shows approximately 220,000 clones, roughly 80% of them seen only once. As concerns this clone: Its antigen is not known.

What was sequenced was PBMCs. The source is a man aged 40-55 years in good health and CMV-seronegative.

As DNA, the CDR3 is TGTGCCAGCAGACTTAGGGGACAGGGTGGTCAGCCCCAGCATTTT. It encodes CASRLRGQGGQPQHF. The gene calls are TRBV2 and TRBJ1-5; TRBD1 matches at 9 bases. Germline CDR1 reads SNHLY; CDR2 reads FYNNEI. The CDR3 extends over 15 amino acids. V lost 6 bases to trimming and J lost 6 bases; unmatched junction nucleotides: 9.